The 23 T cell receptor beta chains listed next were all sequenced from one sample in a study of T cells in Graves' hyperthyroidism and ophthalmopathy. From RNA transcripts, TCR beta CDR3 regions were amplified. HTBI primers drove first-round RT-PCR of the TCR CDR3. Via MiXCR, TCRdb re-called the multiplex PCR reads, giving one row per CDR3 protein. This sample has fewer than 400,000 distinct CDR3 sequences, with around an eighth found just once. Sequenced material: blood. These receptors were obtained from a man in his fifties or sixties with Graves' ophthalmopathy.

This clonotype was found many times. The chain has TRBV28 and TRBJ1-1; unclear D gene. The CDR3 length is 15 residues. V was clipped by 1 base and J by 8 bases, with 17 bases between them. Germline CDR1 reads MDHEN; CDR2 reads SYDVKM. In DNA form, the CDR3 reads TGTGCCAGCAGTTTATTCAATGAAAAGGGTACAGAAGCTTTCTTT. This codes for CASSLFNEKGTEAFF.

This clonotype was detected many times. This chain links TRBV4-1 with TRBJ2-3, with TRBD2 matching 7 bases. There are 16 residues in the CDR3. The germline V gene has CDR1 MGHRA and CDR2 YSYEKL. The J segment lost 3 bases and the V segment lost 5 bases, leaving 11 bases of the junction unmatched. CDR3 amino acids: CASSAPGRERTDTQYF. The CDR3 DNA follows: TGCGCCAGCAGCGCCCCAGGGCGGGAGAGGACAGATACGCAGTATTTT.

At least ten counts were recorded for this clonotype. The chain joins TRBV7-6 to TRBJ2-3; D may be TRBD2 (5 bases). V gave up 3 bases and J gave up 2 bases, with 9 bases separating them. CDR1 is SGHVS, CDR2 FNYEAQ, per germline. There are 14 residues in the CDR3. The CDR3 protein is CASSFVGDTDTQYF. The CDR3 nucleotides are TGTGCCAGCAGCTTTGTCGGGGACACAGATACGCAGTATTTT.

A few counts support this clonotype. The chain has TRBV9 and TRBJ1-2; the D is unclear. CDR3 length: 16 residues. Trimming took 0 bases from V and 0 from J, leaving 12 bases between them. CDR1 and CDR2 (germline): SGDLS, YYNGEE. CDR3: CASSVGSANTNYGYTF. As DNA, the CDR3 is TGTGCCAGCAGCGTAGGATCTGCAAACACTAACTATGGCTACACCTTC.

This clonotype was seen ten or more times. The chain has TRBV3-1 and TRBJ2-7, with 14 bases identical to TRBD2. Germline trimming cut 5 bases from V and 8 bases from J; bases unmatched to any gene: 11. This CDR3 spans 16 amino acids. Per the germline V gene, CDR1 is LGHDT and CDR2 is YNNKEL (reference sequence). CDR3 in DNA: TGTGCCAGCAGCTCTCCATCGACTAGCGGGAGGGCGAAGCAGTACTTC. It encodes CASSSPSTSGRAKQYF.

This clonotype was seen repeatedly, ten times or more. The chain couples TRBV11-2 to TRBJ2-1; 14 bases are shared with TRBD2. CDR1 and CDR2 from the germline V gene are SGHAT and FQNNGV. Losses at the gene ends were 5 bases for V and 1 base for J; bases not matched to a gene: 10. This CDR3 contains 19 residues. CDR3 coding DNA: TGTGCCAGCAGCCCGCGAGGGACTAGCGGGAGTTCATCCTACAATGAGCAGTTCTTC. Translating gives CASSPRGTSGSSSYNEQFF. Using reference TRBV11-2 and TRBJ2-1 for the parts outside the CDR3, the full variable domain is EAGVAQSPRYKIIEKRQSVAFWCNPISGHATLYWYQQILGQGPKLLIQFQNNGVVDDSQLPKDRFSAERLKGVDSTLKIQPAKLEDSAVYLCASSPRGTSGSSSYNEQFFGPGTRLTVL.

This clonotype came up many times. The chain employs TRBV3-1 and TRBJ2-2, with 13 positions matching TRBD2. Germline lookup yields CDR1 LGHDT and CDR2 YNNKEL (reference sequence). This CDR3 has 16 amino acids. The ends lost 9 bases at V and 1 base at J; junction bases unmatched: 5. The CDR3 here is CASRTSGSRNTGELFF. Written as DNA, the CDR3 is TGTGCCAGTAGGACTAGCGGGAGTAGGAACACCGGGGAGCTGTTTTTT. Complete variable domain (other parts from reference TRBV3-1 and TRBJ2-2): DTAVSQTPKYLVTQMGNDKSIKCEQNLGHDTMYWYKQDSKKFLKIMFSYNNKELIINETVPNRFSPKSPDKAHLNLHINSLELGDSAVYFCASRTSGSRNTGELFFGEGSRLTVL.

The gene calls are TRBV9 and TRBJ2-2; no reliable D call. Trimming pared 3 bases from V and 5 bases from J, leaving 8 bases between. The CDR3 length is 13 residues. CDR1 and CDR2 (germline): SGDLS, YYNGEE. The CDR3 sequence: CASSEGPTGELFF. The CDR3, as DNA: TGTGCCAGCAGCGAAGGACCAACCGGGGAGCTGTTTTTT.

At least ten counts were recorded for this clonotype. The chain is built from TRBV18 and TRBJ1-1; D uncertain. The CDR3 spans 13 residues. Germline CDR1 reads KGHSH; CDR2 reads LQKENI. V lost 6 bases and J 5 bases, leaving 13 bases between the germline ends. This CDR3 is CASSSMGQTEAFF. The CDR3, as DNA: TGTGCCAGCTCCTCGATGGGCCAGACTGAAGCTTTCTTT. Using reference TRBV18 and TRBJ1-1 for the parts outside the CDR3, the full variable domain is NAGVMQNPRHLVRRRGQEARLRCSPMKGHSHVYWYRQLPEEGLKFMVYLQKENIIDESGMPKERFSAEFPKEGPSILRIQQVVRGDSAAYFCASSSMGQTEAFFGQGTRLTVV.

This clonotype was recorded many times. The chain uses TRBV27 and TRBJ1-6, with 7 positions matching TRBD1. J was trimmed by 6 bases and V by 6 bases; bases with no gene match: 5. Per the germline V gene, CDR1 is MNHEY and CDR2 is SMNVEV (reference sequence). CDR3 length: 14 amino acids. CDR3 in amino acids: CASRTGLVNSPLHF. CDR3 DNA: TGTGCCAGCAGGACAGGGCTAGTTAATTCACCCCTCCACTTT.

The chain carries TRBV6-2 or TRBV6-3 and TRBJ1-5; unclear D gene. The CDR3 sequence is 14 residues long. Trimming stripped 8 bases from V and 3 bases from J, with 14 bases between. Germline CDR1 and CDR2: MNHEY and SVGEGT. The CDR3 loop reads CASGMGRSNQPQHF. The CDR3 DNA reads TGTGCCAGCGGCATGGGCAGGTCCAATCAGCCCCAGCATTTT.

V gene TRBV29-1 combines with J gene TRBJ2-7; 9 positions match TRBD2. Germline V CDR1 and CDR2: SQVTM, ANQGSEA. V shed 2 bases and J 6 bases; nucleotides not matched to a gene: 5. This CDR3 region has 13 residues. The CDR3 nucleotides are TGCAGCGTTGAACTAGCGGGATATGTCGAGCAGTACTTC. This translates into CSVELAGYVEQYF.

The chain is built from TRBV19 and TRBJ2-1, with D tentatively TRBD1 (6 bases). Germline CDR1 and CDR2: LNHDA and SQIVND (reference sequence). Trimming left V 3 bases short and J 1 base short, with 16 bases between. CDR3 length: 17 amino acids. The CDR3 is CASSITARGWSYNEQFF. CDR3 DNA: TGTGCCAGTAGTATCACGGCCAGGGGATGGTCCTACAATGAGCAGTTCTTC.

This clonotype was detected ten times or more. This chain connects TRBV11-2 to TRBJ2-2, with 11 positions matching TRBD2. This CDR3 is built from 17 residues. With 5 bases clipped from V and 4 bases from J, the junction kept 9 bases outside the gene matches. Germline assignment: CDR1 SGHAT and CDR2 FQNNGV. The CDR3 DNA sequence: TGTGCCAGCAGCCTCAAACTAGCGGGAGTGGGCACCGGGGAGCTGTTTTTT. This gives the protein CASSLKLAGVGTGELFF.

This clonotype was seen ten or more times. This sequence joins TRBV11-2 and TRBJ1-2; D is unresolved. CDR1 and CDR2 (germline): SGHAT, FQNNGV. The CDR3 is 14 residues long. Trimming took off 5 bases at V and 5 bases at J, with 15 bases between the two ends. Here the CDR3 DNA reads TGTGCCAGCAGCCCCCTGGATGGTTCGTATGGCTACACCTTC. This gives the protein CASSPLDGSYGYTF. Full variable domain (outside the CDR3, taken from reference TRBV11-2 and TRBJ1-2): EAGVAQSPRYKIIEKRQSVAFWCNPISGHATLYWYQQILGQGPKLLIQFQNNGVVDDSQLPKDRFSAERLKGVDSTLKIQPAKLEDSAVYLCASSPLDGSYGYTFGSGTRLTVV.

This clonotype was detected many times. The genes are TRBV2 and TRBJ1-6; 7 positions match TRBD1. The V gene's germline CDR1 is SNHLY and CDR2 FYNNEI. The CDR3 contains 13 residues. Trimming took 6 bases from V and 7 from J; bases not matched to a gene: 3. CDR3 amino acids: CASRGTENSPLHF. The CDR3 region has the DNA TGTGCCAGCAGAGGGACAGAAAATTCACCCCTCCACTTT.

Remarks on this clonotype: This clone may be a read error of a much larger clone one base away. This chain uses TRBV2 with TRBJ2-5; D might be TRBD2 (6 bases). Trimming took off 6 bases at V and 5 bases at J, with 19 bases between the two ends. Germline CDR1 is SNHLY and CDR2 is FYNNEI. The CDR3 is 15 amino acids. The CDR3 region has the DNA TGTGCCAGCAGCGCGGGACGGGGCCTTAGGGAGACCCAGTACTTC. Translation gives CASSAGRGLRETQYF.

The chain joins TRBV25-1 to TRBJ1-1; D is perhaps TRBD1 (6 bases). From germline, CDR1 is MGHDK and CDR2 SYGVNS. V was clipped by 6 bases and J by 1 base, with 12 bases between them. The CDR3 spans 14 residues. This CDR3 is CASRGWTENTEAFF. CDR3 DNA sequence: TGTGCCAGCAGGGGATGGACAGAGAACACTGAAGCTTTCTTT.

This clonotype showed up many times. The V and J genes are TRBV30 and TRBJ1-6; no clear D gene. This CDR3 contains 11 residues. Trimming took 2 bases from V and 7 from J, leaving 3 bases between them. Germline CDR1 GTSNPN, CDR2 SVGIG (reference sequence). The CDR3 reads CAWSKNSPLHF. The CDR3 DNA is TGTGCCTGGAGTAAGAATTCACCCCTCCACTTT.

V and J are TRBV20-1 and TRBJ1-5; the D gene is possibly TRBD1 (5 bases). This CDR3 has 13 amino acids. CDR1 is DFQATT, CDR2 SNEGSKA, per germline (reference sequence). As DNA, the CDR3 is TGCAGCCATTATCCGGGGCCCAATCAGCCCCAGCATTTT. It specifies CSHYPGPNQPQHF.

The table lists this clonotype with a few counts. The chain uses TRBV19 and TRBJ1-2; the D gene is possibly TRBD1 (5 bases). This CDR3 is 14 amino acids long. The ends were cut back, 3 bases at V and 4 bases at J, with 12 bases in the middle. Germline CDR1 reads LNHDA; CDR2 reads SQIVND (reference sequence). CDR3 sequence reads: CASSMAGQLYGYTF. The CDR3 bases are TGTGCCAGTAGTATGGCGGGGCAGCTCTATGGCTACACCTTC.

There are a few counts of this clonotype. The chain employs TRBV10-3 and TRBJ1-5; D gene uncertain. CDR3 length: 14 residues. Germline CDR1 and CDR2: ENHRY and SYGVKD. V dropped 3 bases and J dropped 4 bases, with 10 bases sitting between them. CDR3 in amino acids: CAISDIGRNQPQHF. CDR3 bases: TGTGCCATCAGTGATATAGGTAGGAATCAGCCCCAGCATTTT.

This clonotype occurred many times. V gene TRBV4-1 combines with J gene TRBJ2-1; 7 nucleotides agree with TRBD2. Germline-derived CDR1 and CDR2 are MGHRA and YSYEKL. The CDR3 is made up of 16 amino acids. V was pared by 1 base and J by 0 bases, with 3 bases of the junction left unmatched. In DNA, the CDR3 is TGCGCCAGCAGCCAAGTAAGCGGGAACTCCTACAATGAGCAGTTCTTC. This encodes CASSQVSGNSYNEQFF.